These T cell receptor beta chains were read from a single sample in a study of cytomegalovirus exposure and HLA in healthy donors. Clones were read by immunoSEQ multiplex PCR, and TCRdb kept only the in-frame ones, dropping some. The data hold roughly 120,000 clones, with 60% to 75% observed a single time. The sample comprised PBMCs. The origin of the receptors is a woman in her forties or fifties in good health and CMV-seropositive. Each CDR3 is given with its conserved first and last residue. Each record gives: V gene, clone size, J gene, D gene, CDR3 protein, CDR3 DNA. The D gene is left open where the match is weak. Clone size is shown for a subset of rows, as once, few, many or a class of expanded clone.

>TRBV7-9|-|TRBJ2-2|-
CASAWTTSTAGELFF
TGTGCCAGCGCCTGGACGACTAGTACGGCCGGGGAGCTGTTTTTT
>TRBV18|once|TRBJ2-1|TRBD2
CASSPGLAGWEQFF
TGTGCCAGCTCACCGGGACTAGCGGGCTGGGAGCAGTTCTTC
>TRBV4-1|-|TRBJ2-2|-
CASSRSSAQNTGELFF
TGCGCCAGCAGCCGCTCGAGCGCCCAGAACACCGGGGAGCTGTTTTTT
>TRBV15|-|TRBJ1-2|-
CATSRVEGDGYTF
TGTGCCACCAGCAGAGTCGAGGGGGATGGCTACACCTTC
>TRBV30|-|TRBJ1-3|-
CASSLAGLVSGNTIYF
TGTGCCTCCTCTTTGGCAGGCCTCGTCTCTGGAAACACCATATATTTT
>TRBV2|-|TRBJ1-5|-
CASSRENQPQHF
TGTGCCAGCAGTAGGGAGAATCAGCCCCAGCATTTT
>TRBV5-1|-|TRBJ1-6|-
CASSPDWGGSPLHF
TGCGCCAGCAGCCCCGACTGGGGAGGCTCACCCCTCCACTTT
>TRBV6-6|few|TRBJ2-3|-
CASSDVGELRADTQYF
TGTGCCAGCTCTGACGTAGGGGAATTGCGAGCAGATACGCAGTATTTT
>TRBV7-2|-|TRBJ2-3|-
CASSLGAYLSDF
TGTGCCAGCAGCTTAGGGGCTTATCTTTCGGATTTT
>TRBV6-1|few|TRBJ1-5|-
CASSEGVGQPQHF
TGTGCCAGCAGTGAAGGGGTCGGGCAGCCCCAGCATTTT
>TRBV11-2|-|TRBJ1-5|-
CASSLAGGHQPQHF
TGTGCCAGCAGCTTAGCGGGGGGGCATCAGCCCCAGCATTTT
>TRBV28|-|TRBJ1-4|-
CASSSVDRSQNEKLFF
TGTGCCAGCAGCTCTGTCGACAGGAGTCAGAATGAAAAACTGTTTTTT
>TRBV19|-|TRBJ1-5|-
CASSIGPGGNQPQHF
TGTGCCAGTAGTATTGGTCCGGGGGGCAATCAGCCCCAGCATTTT
>TRBV6-5|-|TRBJ2-7|-
CASKSSYEQYF
TGTGCCAGCAAGTCCAGTTACGAGCAGTACTTC
>TRBV11-3|-|TRBJ2-1|-
CASSLEVGATLYNEQFF
TGTGCCAGCAGCTTAGAAGTCGGTGCAACCTTATACAATGAGCAGTTCTTC
>TRBV4-3|few|TRBJ2-7|-
CASSQDDFTYEQYF
TGCGCCAGCAGCCAAGATGACTTCACCTACGAGCAGTACTTC
>TRBV29-1|few|TRBJ2-7|TRBD1
CSIRQGLGYEQYF
TGCAGCATCCGACAGGGGCTGGGCTACGAGCAGTACTTC
>TRBV5-4|-|TRBJ1-2|-
CASSLAGGGYYGYTF
TGTGCCAGCAGCTTGGCGGGGGGAGGGTACTATGGCTACACCTTC
>TRBV5-1|-|TRBJ2-7|-
CASSPRIDSYEQYF
TGCGCCAGCAGCCCCCGTATAGACTCCTACGAGCAGTACTTC
>TRBV13|-|TRBJ2-5|-
CASSLNQGKVETQYF
TGTGCCAGCAGCTTGAATCAGGGGAAGGTAGAGACCCAGTACTTC
>TRBV4-1|-|TRBJ1-4|TRBD1
CASNLQGVEEKLFF
TGCGCCAGCAACCTACAGGGGGTTGAGGAAAAACTGTTTTTT
>TRBV10-3|-|TRBJ1-2|-
CATTRLNHLDYGYTF
TGTGCCACAACACGACTAAATCACCTAGACTATGGCTACACCTTC
>TRBV6-6|-|TRBJ1-2|-
CASSYRGREASGYTF
TGTGCCAGCAGTTACAGGGGCAGGGAGGCTTCTGGCTACACCTTC
>TRBV27|-|TRBJ2-7|-
CASSLLGAVPRSYEQYF
TGTGCCAGCAGTTTACTTGGGGCGGTTCCCCGCTCCTACGAGCAGTACTTC
>TRBV6-1|-|TRBJ1-2|TRBD1
CASSEATDRGIWGYGYTF
TGTGCCAGCAGTGAAGCTACGGACAGGGGGATTTGGGGCTATGGCTACACCTTC
>TRBV2|-|TRBJ1-2|-
CASSEGWSTYGYTF
TGTGCCAGCAGTGAAGGATGGAGTACGTATGGCTACACCTTC
>TRBV11-3|-|TRBJ2-3|TRBD2
CASSSGGGLDTQYF
TGTGCCAGCAGCTCGGGGGGGGGCCTGGATACGCAGTATTTT
>TRBV9|few|TRBJ1-6|-
CASSLDVRGDNSPLHF
TGTGCCAGCAGCCTGGACGTCCGGGGGGATAATTCACCCCTCCACTTT
>TRBV19|few|TRBJ2-4|TRBD1
CASSTRGFLTKNIQYF
TGTGCCAGTAGTACCAGGGGGTTTTTAACCAAAAACATTCAGTACTTC
>TRBV28|once|TRBJ2-7|-
CASTPSARGAYEQYF
TGTGCCAGCACCCCCTCCGCGCGGGGAGCCTACGAGCAGTACTTC
>TRBV28|-|TRBJ2-1|-
CASWAQPYNEQFF
TGTGCCAGCTGGGCTCAACCCTACAATGAGCAGTTCTTC
>TRBV2|few|TRBJ2-2|TRBD1
CASSGQGRTGELFF
TGTGCCAGCAGTGGACAGGGGAGAACCGGGGAGCTGTTTTTT
>TRBV5-1|-|TRBJ2-5|TRBD2
CASSEAGAQETQYF
TGCGCCAGCAGCGAAGCGGGGGCCCAAGAGACCCAGTACTTC
>TRBV7-2|-|TRBJ2-3|TRBD2
CASSSSGGGTDTQYF
TGTGCCAGCAGCTCTAGCGGGGGAGGCACAGATACGCAGTATTTT
>TRBV7-6|-|TRBJ2-3|-
CASSLLATSTDTQYF
TGTGCCAGCAGCTTACTAGCGACTAGCACAGATACGCAGTATTTT
>TRBV7-9|-|TRBJ2-3|TRBD1
CASGWTGYTDTQYF
TGTGCCAGCGGCTGGACAGGATATACAGATACGCAGTATTTT
>TRBV11-3|once|TRBJ2-1|-
CASSLDMNEQFF
TGTGCCAGCAGCTTAGATATGAATGAGCAGTTCTTC
>TRBV27|once|TRBJ1-1|TRBD1
CASRQQGARLVNTEAFF
TGTGCCAGCAGACAACAGGGGGCGCGATTGGTGAACACTGAAGCTTTCTTT
>TRBV28|once|TRBJ1-6|TRBD1
CASRDSSYNSPLHF
TGTGCCAGTAGGGACAGCTCCTATAATTCACCCCTCCACTTT
>TRBV5-4|-|TRBJ2-1|TRBD1
CASSPGQGNNEQFF
TGTGCCAGCAGCCCGGGACAGGGTAACAATGAGCAGTTCTTC
>TRBV7-2|-|TRBJ2-7|TRBD1
CASNLPGQFPYEQYF
TGTGCCAGCAACCTCCCGGGACAGTTTCCCTACGAGCAGTACTTC
>TRBV11-2|-|TRBJ1-4|-
CASSFGGGKEKLFF
TGTGCCAGCAGCTTCGGGGGGGGTAAAGAAAAACTGTTTTTT
>TRBV20-1|-|TRBJ1-2|-
CSAPDSLGYTF
TGCAGTGCCCCGGACTCCCTTGGCTACACCTTC
>TRBV7-3|-|TRBJ2-7|TRBD1
CASSEGTGASYEQYF
TGTGCCAGCAGCGAAGGGACAGGAGCCTCCTACGAGCAGTACTTC
>TRBV2|-|TRBJ2-1|-
CASSQQGGREQFF
TGTGCCAGCAGCCAACAGGGGGGGCGTGAGCAGTTCTTC
>TRBV11-2|-|TRBJ2-5|-
CASSLGGVAGGETQYF
TGTGCCAGCAGCTTAGGGGGAGTGGCCGGGGGTGAGACCCAGTACTTC
>TRBV6-5|few|TRBJ2-1|-
CASSLFDSSYNEQFF
TGTGCCAGCAGTTTGTTCGACAGCTCCTACAATGAGCAGTTCTTC
>TRBV7-9|few|TRBJ2-3|-
CASSITDTQYF
TGTGCCAGCTCAATCACAGATACGCAGTATTTT
>TRBV9|-|TRBJ1-1|-
CASSVNREAFF
TGTGCCAGCAGCGTAAATCGGGAAGCTTTCTTT
>TRBV7-6|-|TRBJ1-2|-
CASSLDTIGVWGYTF
TGTGCCAGCAGCTTAGACACTATCGGGGTTTGGGGCTACACCTTC
>TRBV14|-|TRBJ2-5|TRBD1
CASSQDDRGGETQYF
TGTGCCAGCAGCCAAGACGACAGGGGGGGAGAGACCCAGTACTTC
>TRBV7-2|-|TRBJ1-3|-
CASSLGRGDSGNTIYF
TGTGCCAGCAGCTTAGGGCGGGGGGACTCGGGAAACACCATATATTTT
>TRBV28|-|TRBJ2-5|TRBD1
CASRNPTGGTETQYF
TGTGCCAGCCGTAATCCGACAGGGGGTACTGAGACCCAGTACTTC